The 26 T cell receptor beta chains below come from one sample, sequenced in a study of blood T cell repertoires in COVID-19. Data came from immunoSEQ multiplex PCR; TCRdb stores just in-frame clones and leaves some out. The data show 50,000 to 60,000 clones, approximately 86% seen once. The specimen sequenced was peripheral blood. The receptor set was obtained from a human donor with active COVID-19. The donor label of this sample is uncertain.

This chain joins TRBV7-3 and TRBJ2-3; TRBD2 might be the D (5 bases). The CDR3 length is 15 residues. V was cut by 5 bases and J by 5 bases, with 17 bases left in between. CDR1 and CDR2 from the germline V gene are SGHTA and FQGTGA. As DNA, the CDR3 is TGTGCCAGCAGCAGGACGAGGGAACGTGGAGATACGCAGTATTTT. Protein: CASSRTRERGDTQYF.

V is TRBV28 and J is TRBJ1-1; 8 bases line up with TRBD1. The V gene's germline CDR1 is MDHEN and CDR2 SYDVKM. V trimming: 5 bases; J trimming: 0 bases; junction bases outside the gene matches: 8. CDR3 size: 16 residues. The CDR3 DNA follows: TGTGCCAGCAGTACCCGGGACAGGACAATGAACACTGAAGCTTTCTTT. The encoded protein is CASSTRDRTMNTEAFF.

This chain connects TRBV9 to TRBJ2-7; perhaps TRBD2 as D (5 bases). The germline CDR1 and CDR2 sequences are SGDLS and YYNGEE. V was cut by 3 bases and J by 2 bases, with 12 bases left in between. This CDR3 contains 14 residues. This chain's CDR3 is CASSEGLGAYEQYF. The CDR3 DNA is TGTGCCAGCAGCGAGGGTCTCGGGGCCTACGAGCAGTACTTC.

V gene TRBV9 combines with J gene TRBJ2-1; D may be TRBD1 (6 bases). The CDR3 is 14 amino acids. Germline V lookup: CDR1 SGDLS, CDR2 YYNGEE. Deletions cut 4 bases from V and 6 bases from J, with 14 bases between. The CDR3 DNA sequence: TGTGCCAGCAGCCCCGCCGGGACACTCAATGAGCAGTTCTTC. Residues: CASSPAGTLNEQFF.

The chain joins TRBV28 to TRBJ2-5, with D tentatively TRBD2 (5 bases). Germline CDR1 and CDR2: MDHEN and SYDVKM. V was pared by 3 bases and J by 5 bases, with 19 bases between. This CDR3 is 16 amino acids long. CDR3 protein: CASSLRGYWTLETQYF. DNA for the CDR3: TGTGCCAGCAGTTTGAGAGGGTACTGGACCTTGGAGACCCAGTACTTC.

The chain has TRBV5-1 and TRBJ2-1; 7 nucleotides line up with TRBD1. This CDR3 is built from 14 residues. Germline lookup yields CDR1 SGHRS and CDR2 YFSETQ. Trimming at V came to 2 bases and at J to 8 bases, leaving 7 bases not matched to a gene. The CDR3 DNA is TGCGCCAGCAGCTTAGATACAGGGGTCGATGAGCAGTTCTTC. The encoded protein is CASSLDTGVDEQFF.

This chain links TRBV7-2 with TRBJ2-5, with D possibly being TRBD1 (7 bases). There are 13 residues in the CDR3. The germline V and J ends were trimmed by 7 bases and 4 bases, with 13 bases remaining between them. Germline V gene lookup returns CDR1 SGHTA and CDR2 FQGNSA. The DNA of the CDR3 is TGTGCCAGCACCGGCAGGGGGGCAGAGACCCAGTACTTC. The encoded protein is CASTGRGAETQYF.

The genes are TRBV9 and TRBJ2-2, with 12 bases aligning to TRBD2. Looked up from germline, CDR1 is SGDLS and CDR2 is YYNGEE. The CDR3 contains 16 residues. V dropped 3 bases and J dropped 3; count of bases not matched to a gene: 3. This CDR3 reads CASSGLAGEYTGELFF. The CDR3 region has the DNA TGTGCCAGCAGCGGACTAGCGGGAGAGTACACCGGGGAGCTGTTTTTT.

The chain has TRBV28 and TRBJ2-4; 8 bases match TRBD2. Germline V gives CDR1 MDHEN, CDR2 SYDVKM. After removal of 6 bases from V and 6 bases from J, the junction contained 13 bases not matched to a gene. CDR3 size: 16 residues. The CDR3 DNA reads TGTGCCAGCAGCGAGACTAGCGCGTCGTCGGGAAACATTCAGTACTTC. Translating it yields CASSETSASSGNIQYF.

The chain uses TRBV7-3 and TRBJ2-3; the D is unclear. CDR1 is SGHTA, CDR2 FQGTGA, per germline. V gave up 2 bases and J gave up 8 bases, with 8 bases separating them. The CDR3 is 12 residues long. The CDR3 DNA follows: TGTGCCAGCAGCTTAGGGCCTGGTACGCAGTATTTT. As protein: CASSLGPGTQYF.

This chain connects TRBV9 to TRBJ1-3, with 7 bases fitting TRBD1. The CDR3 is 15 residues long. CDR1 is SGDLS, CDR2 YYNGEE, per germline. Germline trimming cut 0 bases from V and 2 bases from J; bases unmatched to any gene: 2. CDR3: CASSVEGGAGNTIYF. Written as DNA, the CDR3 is TGTGCCAGCAGCGTAGAAGGGGGCGCTGGAAACACCATATATTTT.

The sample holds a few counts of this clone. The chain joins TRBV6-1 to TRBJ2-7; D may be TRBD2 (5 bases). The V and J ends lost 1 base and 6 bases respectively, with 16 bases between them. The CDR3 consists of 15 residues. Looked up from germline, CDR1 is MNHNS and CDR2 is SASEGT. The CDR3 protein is CASSEGGLGFFEQYF. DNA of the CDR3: TGTGCCAGCAGTGAAGGAGGGCTTGGTTTCTTCGAGCAGTACTTC.

CDR3 nucleotide sequence: TGTGCCAGCTCATCCACCTCCGGGGGGCCGTATTCACCCCTCCACTTT. Its protein product is CASSSTSGGPYSPLHF. J is TRBJ1-6 and V is TRBV18, with D possibly matching TRBD1 (6 bases). The CDR3 totals 16 residues. Germline V gene lookup returns CDR1 KGHSH and CDR2 LQKENI. Trimming took 5 bases from V and 8 from J, leaving 19 bases between them.

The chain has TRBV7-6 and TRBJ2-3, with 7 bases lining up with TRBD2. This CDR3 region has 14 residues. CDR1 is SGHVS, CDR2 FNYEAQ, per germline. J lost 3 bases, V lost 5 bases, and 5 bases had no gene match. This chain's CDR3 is CASSGGRATDTQYF. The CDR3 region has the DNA TGTGCCAGCAGCGGGGGGAGGGCGACAGATACGCAGTATTTT.

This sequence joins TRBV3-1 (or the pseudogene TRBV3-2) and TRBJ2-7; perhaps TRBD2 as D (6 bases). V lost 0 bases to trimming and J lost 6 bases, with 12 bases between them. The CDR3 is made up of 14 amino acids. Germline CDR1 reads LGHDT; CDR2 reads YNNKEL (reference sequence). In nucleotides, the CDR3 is TGTGCCAGCAGCCAAGATTCGGCCGGGGGCGAGCAGTACTTC. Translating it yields CASSQDSAGGEQYF.

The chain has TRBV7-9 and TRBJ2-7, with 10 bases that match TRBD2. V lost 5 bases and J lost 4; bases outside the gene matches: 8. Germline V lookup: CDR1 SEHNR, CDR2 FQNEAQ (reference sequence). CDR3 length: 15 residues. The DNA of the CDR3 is TGTGCCAGCAGCCATGTAGCGGGAGGTTCGTACGAGCAGTACTTC. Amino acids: CASSHVAGGSYEQYF.

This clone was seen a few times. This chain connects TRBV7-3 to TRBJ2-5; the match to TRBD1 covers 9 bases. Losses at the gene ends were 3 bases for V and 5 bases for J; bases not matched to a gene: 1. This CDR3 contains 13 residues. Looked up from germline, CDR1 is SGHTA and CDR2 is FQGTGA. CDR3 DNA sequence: TGTGCCAGCAGCTTTGGACAGGGGGAGACCCAGTACTTC. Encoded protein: CASSFGQGETQYF. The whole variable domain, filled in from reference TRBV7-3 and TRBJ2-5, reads GAGVSQTPSNKVTEKGKYVELRCDPISGHTALYWYRQSLGQGPEFLIYFQGTGAADDSGLPNDRFFAVRPEGSVSTLKIQRTERGDSAVYLCASSFGQGETQYFGPGTRLLVL.

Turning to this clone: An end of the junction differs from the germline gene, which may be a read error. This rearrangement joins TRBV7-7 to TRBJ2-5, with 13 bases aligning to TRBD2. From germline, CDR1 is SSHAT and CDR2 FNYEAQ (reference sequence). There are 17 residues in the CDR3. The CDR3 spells CASSLGSGLAGRETQYF. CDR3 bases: TGTGCTAGCAGCTTGGGATCGGGACTAGCGGGACGTGAGACCCAGTACTTC.

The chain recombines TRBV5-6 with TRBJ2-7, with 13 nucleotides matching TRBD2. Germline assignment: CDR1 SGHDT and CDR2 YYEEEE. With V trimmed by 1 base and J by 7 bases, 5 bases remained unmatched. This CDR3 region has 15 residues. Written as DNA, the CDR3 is TGTGCCAGCAGCTTGTGGGGACTAGCGGGAAGGGAGCAGTACTTC. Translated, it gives CASSLWGLAGREQYF.

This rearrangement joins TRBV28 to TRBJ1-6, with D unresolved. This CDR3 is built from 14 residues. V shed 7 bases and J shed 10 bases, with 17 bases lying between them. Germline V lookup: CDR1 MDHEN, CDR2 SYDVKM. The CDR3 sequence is CASTLDRGGSPLHF. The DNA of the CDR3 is TGTGCCAGCACTCTCGACCGTGGAGGGTCACCCCTCCACTTT.

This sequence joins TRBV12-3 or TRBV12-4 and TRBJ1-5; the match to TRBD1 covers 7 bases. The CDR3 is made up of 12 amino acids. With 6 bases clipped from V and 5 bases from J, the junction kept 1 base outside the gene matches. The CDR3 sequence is CASRGQDQPQHF. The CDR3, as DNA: TGTGCCAGCAGAGGACAGGATCAGCCCCAGCATTTT.

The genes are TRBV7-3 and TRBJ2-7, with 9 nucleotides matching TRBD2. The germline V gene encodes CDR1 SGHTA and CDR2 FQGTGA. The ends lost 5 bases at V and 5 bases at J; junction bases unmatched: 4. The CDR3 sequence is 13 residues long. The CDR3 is CASSPGTSNEQYF. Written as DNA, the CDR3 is TGTGCCAGCAGCCCCGGGACTAGCAACGAGCAGTACTTC. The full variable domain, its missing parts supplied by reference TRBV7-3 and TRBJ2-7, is GAGVSQTPSNKVTEKGKYVELRCDPISGHTALYWYRQSLGQGPEFLIYFQGTGAADDSGLPNDRFFAVRPEGSVSTLKIQRTERGDSAVYLCASSPGTSNEQYFGPGTRLTVT.

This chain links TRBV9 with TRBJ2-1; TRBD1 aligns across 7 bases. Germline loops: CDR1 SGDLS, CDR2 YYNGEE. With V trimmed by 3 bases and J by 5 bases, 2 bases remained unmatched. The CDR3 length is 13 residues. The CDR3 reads CASSAGQDNEQFF. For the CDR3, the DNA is TGTGCCAGCAGCGCCGGACAGGACAATGAGCAGTTCTTC.

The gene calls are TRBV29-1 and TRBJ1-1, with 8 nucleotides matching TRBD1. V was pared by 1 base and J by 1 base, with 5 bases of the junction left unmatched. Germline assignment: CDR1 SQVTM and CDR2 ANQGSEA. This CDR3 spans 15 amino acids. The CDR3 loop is CSVEGYRGKNTEAFF. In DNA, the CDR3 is TGCAGCGTTGAAGGTTACAGGGGGAAGAACACTGAAGCTTTCTTT. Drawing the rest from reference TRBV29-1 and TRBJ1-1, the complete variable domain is SAVISQKPSRDICQRGTSLTIQCQVDSQVTMMFWYRQQPGQSLTLIATANQGSEATYESGFVIDKFPISRPNLTFSTLTVSNMSPEDSSIYLCSVEGYRGKNTEAFFGQGTRLTVV.

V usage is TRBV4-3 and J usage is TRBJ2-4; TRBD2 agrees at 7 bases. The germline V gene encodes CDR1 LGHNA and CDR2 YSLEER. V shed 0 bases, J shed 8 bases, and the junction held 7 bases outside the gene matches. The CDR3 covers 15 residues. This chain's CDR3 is CASSQDLGGLDIQYF. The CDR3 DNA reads TGCGCCAGCAGCCAAGATCTGGGGGGGTTGGACATTCAGTACTTC.

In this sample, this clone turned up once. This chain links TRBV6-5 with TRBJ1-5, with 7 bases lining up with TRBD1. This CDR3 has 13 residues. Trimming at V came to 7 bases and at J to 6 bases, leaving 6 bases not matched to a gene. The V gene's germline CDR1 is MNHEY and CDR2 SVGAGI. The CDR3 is CASMEGARQPQHF. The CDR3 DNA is TGTGCCAGCATGGAGGGGGCTCGTCAGCCCCAGCATTTT.